This T cell receptor (beta chain) was documented in a study of blood T cell repertoires in COVID-19. Turning to the study itself: Acute-phase and convalescent COVID-19 samples originated in the United States, Italy and Spain. From T cells, B-cell-depleted T cells, or PBMCs came the material, which was cDNA or gDNA.

The assay was immunoSEQ multiplex PCR, and TCRdb's table has in-frame clones only and misses some. Among more than 250,000 clones listed, around 83% were seen once. The specimen sequenced was PBMCs or T cells enriched from blood (not recorded which). This clonotype was sampled from a middle-aged man who had been exposed to COVID-19.

CDR3 amino acids: CASSWTSGRNEQYF. The CDR3 DNA reads as TGTGCCAGCAGCTGGACTAGCGGGAGGAACGAGCAGTACTTC. The chain employs TRBV7-2 and TRBJ2-7; 14 nucleotides match TRBD2. The length of the CDR3 is 14 residues. Germline V CDR1 and CDR2: SGHTA, FQGNSA. V was clipped by 4 bases and J by 5 bases; unmatched bases: 1.